This TCR beta chain was sequenced in a study of cytomegalovirus exposure and HLA in healthy donors. This CDR3 comprises 13 residues. V trimming: 6 bases; J trimming: 7 bases; junction bases outside the gene matches: 6. Per the germline V gene, CDR1 is MDHEN and CDR2 is SYDVKM. Amplification used 60 Vbeta primers and 13 Jbeta primers. Produced via immunoSEQ multiplex PCR; TCRdb's table is partial and in-frame only. The sample has about 150,000 clones; about 83% are singletons. The chain carries TRBV28 and TRBJ1-2, with 9 bases aligning to TRBD1. The sequencing input was PBMCs. The sequence came from a middle-aged woman in good health and CMV-seronegative. The CDR3 protein is CASRRGTGSGYTF. The CDR3 DNA sequence: TGTGCCAGCAGACGAGGGACAGGGAGTGGCTACACCTTC.